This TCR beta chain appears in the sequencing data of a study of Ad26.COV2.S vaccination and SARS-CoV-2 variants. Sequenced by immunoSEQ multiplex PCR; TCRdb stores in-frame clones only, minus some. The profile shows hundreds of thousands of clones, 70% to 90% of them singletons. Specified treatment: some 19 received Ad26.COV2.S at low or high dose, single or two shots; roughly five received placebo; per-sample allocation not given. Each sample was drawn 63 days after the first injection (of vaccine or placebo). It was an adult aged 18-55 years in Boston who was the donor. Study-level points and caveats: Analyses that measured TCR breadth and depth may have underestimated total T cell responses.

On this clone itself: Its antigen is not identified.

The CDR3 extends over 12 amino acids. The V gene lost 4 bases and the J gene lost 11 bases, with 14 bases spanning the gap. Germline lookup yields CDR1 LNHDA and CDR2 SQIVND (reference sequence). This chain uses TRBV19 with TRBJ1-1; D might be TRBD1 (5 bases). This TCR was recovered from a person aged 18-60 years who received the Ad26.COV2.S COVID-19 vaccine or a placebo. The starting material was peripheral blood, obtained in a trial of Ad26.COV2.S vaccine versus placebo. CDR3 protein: CASSTGRFKAFF. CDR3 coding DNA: TGTGCCAGTAGTACGGGGCGGTTTAAGGCTTTCTTT.